The present T cell receptor beta chain was sequenced within a study of T cell repertoires in cytomegalovirus infection. Study-level information: CMV epitopes in the study were HLA-C-restricted (recently identified) and HLA-B-restricted (well studied). Matching HLA type, along with CMV infection, was indicated by public TCR beta signatures.

Unmatched junction bases numbered 6, after V lost 2 bases and J lost 4 bases. The CDR3 sequence is 16 residues long. TCRdb recomputed calls from the reads with MiXCR, one row per CDR3 protein. Of hundreds of thousands of distinct CDR3 sequences listed, approximately 31% were seen once; the top ten hold around an eighth. Notes on this clonotype: Its target is not known.

This TCR derives from a human donor in good health (CMV status not recorded). Some clones in this sample may be carry-over from other donors' samples. J is TRBJ2-1 and V is TRBV12-3 or TRBV12-4, with 9 bases aligning to TRBD2. Sample: cultured CD8+ T cells from PBMCs, taken from culture after CMV antigen stimulation. CDR3 region: CASSLTRGGLYNEQFF. CDR3 nucleotide sequence: TGTGCCAGCAGTTTAACGCGGGGGGGATTATACAATGAGCAGTTCTTC.